This T cell receptor beta chain was profiled in a study of monozygotic twins with inflammatory bowel disease. Points on this clonotype: The target antigen is unknown.

Broader study findings: Possibly reflecting limited power, no difference in repertoire similarity was found between concordant and discordant twins. Patient-to-patient differences in immunosuppressive treatment may have added variability to the repertoires. Ultimately, a single strong signal or clonotype associated with IBD was not supported.

Germline V gene data show CDR1 as SGHTA and CDR2 as FQGNSA. This CDR3 contains 12 residues. There were 3500 ng of total RNA used for each TCR library. One entry per CDR3 protein, without DNA, is what TCRdb gives after re-calling the 5' RACE reads. The ten most abundant clones cover approximately 2.3% of a sample with approximately 400,000 distinct CDR3 sequences. The sequenced sample was blood. The clonotype was recovered from a human donor with ulcerative colitis or Crohn's disease, or a healthy co-twin of an affected twin (not recorded which). This rearrangement joins TRBV7-2 to TRBJ1-6; the TRBD1 assignment by TCRdb is unverifiable without DNA. The chain's CDR3 is CASSLTGPPLHF.